The 19 T cell receptor beta chains below were found in one sample sequenced in a study of blood T cell repertoires in COVID-19. Sequenced by immunoSEQ multiplex PCR; TCRdb stores in-frame clones only, minus some. The sample yields about 77,000 clones, roughly 78% seen once. The sample comprised peripheral blood. The receptor source for this set is a woman in her 70s with acute or convalescent COVID-19.

This chain joins TRBV6-5 and TRBJ2-3, with 8 nucleotides matching TRBD1. Germline assignment: CDR1 MNHEY and CDR2 SVGAGI. The CDR3 totals 14 residues. V shed 5 bases and J 3 bases; nucleotides not matched to a gene: 4. The DNA for the CDR3 is TGTGCCAGCAGTCCCCAGGGGGCTACAGATACGCAGTATTTT. As protein: CASSPQGATDTQYF.

The chain couples TRBV6-1 to TRBJ1-2; D unclear. V lost 1 base to trimming and J lost 9 bases, with 12 bases between them. The CDR3 totals 13 residues. Germline CDR1 is MNHNS and CDR2 is SASEGT. The CDR3 nucleotides are TGTGCCAGCAGTGAAGGGCAGAATCTTCGCTACACCTTC. Residues: CASSEGQNLRYTF.

The genes are TRBV5-6 and TRBJ2-7; 8 bases map to TRBD1. The CDR3 has 13 residues. J was trimmed by 7 bases and V by 3 bases; bases with no gene match: 6. Per germline, CDR1 SGHDT and CDR2 YYEEEE. CDR3 nucleotide sequence: TGTGCCAGCAGCTGGGGACAGGCTGGGGAGCAGTACTTC. Translating gives CASSWGQAGEQYF.

The V and J genes are TRBV7-6 and TRBJ2-1, with TRBD1 matching 7 bases. This CDR3 spans 16 amino acids. Germline-derived CDR1 and CDR2 are SGHVS and FNYEAQ. V lost 0 bases and J lost 3; bases outside the gene matches: 5. CDR3 DNA sequence: TGTGCCAGCAGCTTAGCCACAGGGGTACTCTACAATGAGCAGTTCTTC. Translating gives CASSLATGVLYNEQFF.

This clone was counted once. This rearrangement joins TRBV4-2 to TRBJ2-1, with TRBD1 matching 9 bases. The CDR3 loop spans 18 amino acids. Per the germline V gene, CDR1 is LGHNA and CDR2 is YNFKEQ. V dropped 1 base and J dropped 2; count of bases not matched to a gene: 9. The CDR3, as DNA: TGTGCCAGCAGCCAAGCCTATGGGCGGGACAGGGCCTACAATGAGCAGTTCTTC. Protein sequence: CASSQAYGRDRAYNEQFF.

This chain connects TRBV6-5 to TRBJ1-2; D is possibly TRBD1 (6 bases). Per the germline V gene, CDR1 is MNHEY and CDR2 is SVGAGI. V lost 6 bases and J lost 8, with 16 bases in between. This CDR3 region has 13 residues. As DNA, the CDR3 is TGTGCCAGCAGGATGGGACACCTCGAAGGCTACACCTTC. Protein product: CASRMGHLEGYTF.

The table lists this clone with a few counts. The rearrangement joins TRBV20-1 to TRBJ2-7; D call uncertain. Germline CDR1 and CDR2: DFQATT and SNEGSKA (reference sequence). Trimming removed 3 bases from V and 4 bases from J, with 7 bases in between. This CDR3 is 11 amino acids long. The CDR3 loop reads CSASSSYEQYF. The CDR3 coding sequence is TGCAGTGCTAGTTCCAGTTACGAGCAGTACTTC.

The rearrangement joins TRBV24-1 to TRBJ2-6; D uncertain. The CDR3 loop spans 15 amino acids. Germline CDR1 is KGHDR and CDR2 is SFDVKD. V was shortened by 1 base and J by 1 base, with 4 bases between the two germline ends. CDR3 nucleotide sequence: TGTGCCACCAGTGATTTCGGGTCTGGGGCCAACGTCCTGACTTTC. It codes for CATSDFGSGANVLTF.

V is TRBV21-1 and J is TRBJ2-3; the table assigns TRBD2, which was not confirmed against the DNA. TRBV21-1 is recorded as a pseudogene. The CDR3 consists of 17 residues. The CDR3 region is CASSKRRGLPSTDTQYF. The CDR3 DNA follows: TGTGCCAGCAGCAAAAGGCGGGGACTACCTAGCACAGATACGCAGTATTTT.

This clone came up a few times. V is TRBV6-2 or TRBV6-3 and J is TRBJ2-1; 13 nucleotides align to TRBD2. CDR3 size: 18 residues. V was clipped by 6 bases and J by 5 bases; unmatched bases: 13. The germline gives CDR1 MNHEY, CDR2 SVGEGT. The CDR3 DNA reads as TGTGCCAGCAGACCTCTACTAGCGGGGGGGCTGAAAGACAATGAGCAGTTCTTC. Protein product: CASRPLLAGGLKDNEQFF.

The chain joins TRBV29-1 to TRBJ2-1; a weak D match, TRBD2 (5 bases). The CDR3 runs 13 residues. CDR1 is SQVTM, CDR2 ANQGSEA, per germline. Trimming shortened V by 2 bases and J by 5 bases, and 10 bases separated the two germline ends. The CDR3 bases are TGCAGCGTTGAATACACTAGTAACAATGAGCAGTTCTTC. As protein: CSVEYTSNNEQFF.

The rearrangement joins TRBV27 to TRBJ2-1; TRBD1 aligns across 7 bases. This CDR3 spans 15 amino acids. The germline V gene has CDR1 MNHEY and CDR2 SMNVEV (reference sequence). Unmatched junction bases numbered 5, after V lost 6 bases and J lost 0 bases. CDR3 nucleotide sequence: TGTGCCAGCAGCCCGGGACAGAGCTCCTACAATGAGCAGTTCTTC. Its translation is CASSPGQSSYNEQFF.

This chain links TRBV11-2 with TRBJ1-1; 8 bases line up with TRBD1. With V trimmed by 5 bases and J by 0 bases, 8 bases remained unmatched. Germline V gives CDR1 SGHAT, CDR2 FQNNGV. The CDR3 covers 16 residues. The CDR3 DNA is TGTGCCAGCAGCCCAACGGCAGGGGGCATGAACACTGAAGCTTTCTTT. This translates into CASSPTAGGMNTEAFF.

This clone was recorded once. The CDR3 region is CASSYRSRGDYGYTF. The CDR3 DNA is TGTGCCAGCAGTTACCGCTCCAGGGGAGACTATGGCTACACCTTC. The chain uses TRBV6-5 and TRBJ1-2; TRBD1 is a possible D gene (6 bases). Germline V gives CDR1 MNHEY, CDR2 SVGAGI. Trimming pared 2 bases from V and 3 bases from J, leaving 13 bases between. CDR3 length: 15 amino acids.

This rearrangement joins TRBV9 to TRBJ2-7, with a tentative D call TRBD2 (6 bases). Deletions cut 0 bases from V and 6 bases from J, with 7 bases between. Germline CDR1 and CDR2: SGDLS and YYNGEE. This CDR3 is 12 amino acids long. The CDR3 loop reads CASSVVGGEQYF. The CDR3 DNA sequence: TGTGCCAGCAGCGTAGTCGGGGGCGAGCAGTACTTC.

This clone was counted once. The chain has TRBV2 and TRBJ1-5; tentative D call: TRBD1 (6 bases). The V gene lost 3 bases and the J gene lost 0 bases, with 9 bases spanning the gap. Germline loops: CDR1 SNHLY, CDR2 FYNNEI. The CDR3 covers 15 residues. The CDR3 DNA sequence: TGTGCCAGCAGTGATAAAGGGGGTAGCAATCAGCCCCAGCATTTT. It specifies CASSDKGGSNQPQHF. Variable domain in full (rest from reference TRBV2 and TRBJ1-5): EPEVTQTPSHQVTQMGQEVILRCVPISNHLYFYWYRQILGQKVEFLVSFYNNEISEKSEIFDDQFSVERPDGSNFTLKIRSTKLEDSAMYFCASSDKGGSNQPQHFGDGTRLSIL.

The rearrangement joins TRBV19 to TRBJ2-3; D remains ambiguous. The CDR3 is 15 residues long. Germline V gives CDR1 LNHDA, CDR2 SQIVND (reference sequence). The V and J ends lost 4 bases and 0 bases respectively, with 11 bases between them. The CDR3 nucleotides are TGTGCCAGTAGTAGCCAGCGAACTAGCACAGATACGCAGTATTTT. Residues: CASSSQRTSTDTQYF.

The V call is TRBV12-3 or TRBV12-4, the J call TRBJ2-2; no clear D. The CDR3 covers 12 residues. The V gene lost 7 bases and the J gene lost 2 bases, with 5 bases spanning the gap. In nucleotides, the CDR3 is TGTGCCAGCACCTTTAACACCGGGGAGCTGTTTTTT. Its protein is CASTFNTGELFF.

This CDR3 reads CASSLLQAVVYSPLHF. CDR3 DNA sequence: TGTGCCAGCAGCTTGTTACAGGCTGTGGTTTATTCACCCCTCCACTTT. The rearrangement joins TRBV5-4 to TRBJ1-6, with D possibly being TRBD1 (5 bases). The CDR3 extends over 16 amino acids. The V and J ends lost 1 base and 8 bases respectively, with 16 bases between them. CDR1 SGHNT and CDR2 YYREEE come from the germline V gene (reference sequence).